This T cell receptor beta chain was obtained from a study of PD-1 blockade in classical Hodgkin lymphoma. Documented time point: cycle 4 day 1 (C4D1), after more than five weeks of nivolumab. In every patient, relapse followed autologous stem cell transplantation, while exposure to brentuximab vedotin differed. Assay used: immunoSEQ multiplex PCR; TCRdb lists only in-frame clones, some missing. The sample yields some 93,000 clones, 75% to 85% seen once. Germline V lookup: CDR1 SGHVS, CDR2 FQNEAQ. Trimming stripped 1 base from V and 8 bases from J, with 5 bases between. The CDR3 covers 11 residues. The TCR originated in a human donor with classical Hodgkin lymphoma. This rearrangement joins TRBV7-8 to TRBJ1-2; D unresolved. Sequences were derived from peripheral blood mononuclear cells (PBMCs), sampled before the fourth cycle of nivolumab. The CDR3 nucleotides are TGTGCCAGCAGCTTAGGCTGGGGCTACACCTTC. This encodes CASSLGWGYTF.